This TCR beta chain was retrieved from a study of cytomegalovirus exposure and HLA in healthy donors. This clone is a singleton in its sample. Germline CDR1 SGDLS, CDR2 YYNGEE. J gave up 2 bases and V 3 bases, and 5 bases lay outside the gene matches. The length of the CDR3 is 15 residues. Primers for the PCR totalled 60 Vbeta and 13 Jbeta. Data came from immunoSEQ multiplex PCR; TCRdb stores just in-frame clones and leaves some out. This table has 100,000 to 150,000 clones, 77% appearing once. Sequencing was performed on PBMCs. The source of this sequence is a woman aged 40-49 years in good health and CMV-seropositive. This chain joins TRBV9 and TRBJ2-3, with 8 bases aligning to TRBD1. CDR3 DNA: TGTGCCAGCAGCGCGGGACAGGCAGCCACAGATACGCAGTATTTT. Its translation: CASSAGQAATDTQYF.